This record looks at one T cell receptor (beta chain) sequence and its context. Its antigen is still unknown. These data come from a study of T-cell memory formation after mild COVID-19. Study at large: Among the donors, TCR clusters were largely specific to each donor.

Study-wide results and caveats: Pre-infection memory contained some responding clones, which suggested that cross-reactive memory had joined. Clones shrinking between day 15 and 85 showed a balanced CD4/CD8 split, and those that grew later tilted toward CD4+.

CDR1 and CDR2 from the germline V gene are SGHTA and FQGNSA. With V trimmed by 5 bases and J by 4 bases, 8 bases remained unmatched. CDR3 size: 17 residues. TCRdb called the 5' RACE reads again in MiXCR, with one record for every CDR3 protein. The top ten clones hold roughly 23% of a sample with more than 300,000 distinct CDR3 sequences, approximately 15% of them seen once. This sequence was found in a man between 18 and 35 years old who had mild COVID-19 (a few samples of this study predate the infection). Cell type and time point are not known. V is TRBV7-2 and J is TRBJ1-4; 12 positions agree with TRBD1. Sequences were obtained from PBMCs or a T cell subset sorted from them (not recorded which). CDR3 sequence reads: CASSRSGTGGRNEKLFF. The CDR3 nucleotides are TGTGCCAGCAGCAGGTCGGGGACAGGGGGCCGTAATGAAAAACTGTTTTTT.